The clone carrying this T cell receptor beta chain has ten or more counts. Its specificity is unknown. From RNA transcripts, TCR beta CDR3 regions were amplified. The HTBI primer set drove a first-round RT-PCR of the TCR CDR3. Using its own MiXCR run on the multiplex PCR reads, TCRdb lists one record per CDR3 protein. The data contain 250,000 to 300,000 distinct CDR3 sequences, approximately 13% of them singletons. The sample originates from a study of T cells in Graves' hyperthyroidism and ophthalmopathy. On the study more broadly: Peripheral blood specimens were obtained at initial diagnosis, prior to any treatment. Study-level points and caveats: Blood samples included most of the expanded thyroid clonotypes exceeding 0.001.

Germline values: CDR1 SQVTM, CDR2 ANQGSEA. The junction had 16 bases not matched to a gene; V was cut back by 8 bases and J by 6 bases. The CDR3 covers 17 residues. Hyperthyroidism had been newly diagnosed in patients aged 18 to 65, and its duration was under 2 months. Patients showing uncontrolled infection, other autoimmune disease, pregnancy or lactation were ineligible. This clonotype originated in a woman in her thirties or forties with Graves' hyperthyroidism. The rearrangement links TRBV29-1 to TRBJ2-3; 14 bases agree with TRBD2. The sequenced sample was blood. The CDR3: CSITGTSGRDFGDTQYF. The DNA for the CDR3 is TGCAGCATAACCGGGACTAGCGGGAGAGATTTTGGGGATACGCAGTATTTT.